This T cell receptor beta chain appears in the sequencing data of a study of OX40 agonist ivuxolimab in advanced cancers. Study-wide points: There were, on average, more expanded clones in CD8+ T cells than in CD4+.

The V end was cut by 5 bases, the J end by 0 bases, with 11 bases between. The CDR3 totals 16 residues. CDR1 and CDR2 from the germline V gene are MDHEN and SYDVKM. With respect to this clone: Its specificity is unknown.

The table came from immunoSEQ multiplex PCR; TCRdb's copy has only in-frame clones and leaves some out. Of roughly 25,000 clones in the sample, almost 90% were seen once. The TCR sequence derives from an adult with an advanced solid tumor such as melanoma, head and neck, liver or kidney cancer. The sequences come from CD4+ or CD8+ T cells sorted from blood, collected in a trial of the OX40 agonist ivuxolimab. This sequence joins TRBV28 and TRBJ2-6; D is unresolved. The CDR3 DNA reads TGTGCCAGCAGTACCGCGGACGGCTCTGGGGCCAACGTCCTGACTTTC. This gives the protein CASSTADGSGANVLTF.